This T cell receptor (beta chain) was retrieved from a study of cytomegalovirus exposure and HLA in healthy donors. Comments on this clone: The antigen remains unidentified.

Findings and caveats of the study: Later on, a genetic analysis was performed. It linked a missense variant in DCLRE1C with V- and J-gene trimming of TCR beta. As a later analysis revealed, the rate of TCR association differed by HLA locus, with DRB1 most and HLA-C fewest.

V lost 2 bases and J lost 4, with 11 bases in between. This CDR3 contains 14 residues. The germline gives CDR1 SGHRS, CDR2 YFSETQ. Primers for the PCR totalled 60 Vbeta and 13 Jbeta. Sequencing was performed with immunoSEQ multiplex PCR; in TCRdb, only in-frame clones are kept and a portion is missing. Of about 140,000 clones listed, 65% to 80% were seen once; the top ten hold 8.8%. Sequencing input: PBMCs. The chain couples TRBV5-1 to TRBJ2-3; possibly TRBD1 for D (5 bases). This clonotype originated in a woman aged 45-65 years in good health and CMV-seropositive. CDR3 loop: CASSFQAGSDTQYF. The DNA of the CDR3 is TGCGCCAGCAGCTTTCAGGCAGGGTCAGATACGCAGTATTTT.